These 32 T cell receptor beta chains were sequenced from one sample in a study of CD8+CD57+ T cells in acquired aplastic anemia. Profiling that covered TCR beta VDJ and CDR3 relied on genomic DNA as its template. One entry per CDR3 protein, called by TCRdb with MiXCR from the reads. The sample yields around 180,000 distinct CDR3 sequences, around 50% seen once. CD8+CD57+ cell expansion had been shown by flow cytometry in patients chosen for sequencing. The sequenced sample was sorted CD4+, CD8+, or CD8+CD57+ T cells (not recorded which) from PBMCs. Every receptor here comes from a human donor with aplastic anemia.

In nucleotides, the CDR3 is TGTGCCAGCAGCTTAGTGTCAGCAAATCAGCCCCAGCATTTT. This translates into CASSLVSANQPQHF. J is TRBJ1-5 and V is TRBV7-2; no firm D call. The CDR3 has 14 residues. V was pared by 1 base and J by 4 bases, with 8 bases between. The germline CDR1 and CDR2 sequences are SGHTA and FQGNSA.

The gene calls are TRBV30 and TRBJ1-6, with D perhaps matching TRBD1 (6 bases). V was shortened by 2 bases and J by 8 bases, with 10 bases between the two germline ends. The CDR3 loop spans 13 amino acids. The germline gives CDR1 GTSNPN, CDR2 SVGIG (reference sequence). CDR3: CAWSSGDHSPLHF. The CDR3 coding sequence is TGTGCCTGGAGTTCAGGGGACCATTCACCCCTCCACTTT. The entire variable domain, with the rest obtained from reference TRBV30 and TRBJ1-6, is as follows: SQTIHQWPATLVQPVGSPLSLECTVEGTSNPNLYWYRQAAGRGLQLLFYSVGIGQISSEVPQNLSASRPQDRQFILSSKKLLLSDSGFYLCAWSSGDHSPLHFGNGTRLTVT.

J is TRBJ2-3 and V is TRBV7-3, with 11 bases lining up with TRBD2. The germline V gene has CDR1 SGHTA and CDR2 FQGTGA. Trimming removed 4 bases from V and 6 bases from J; junction bases left unmatched: 6. The CDR3 totals 15 residues. CDR3 amino acids: CASSYSGGAGDTQYF. The CDR3, as DNA: TGTGCCAGCAGCTATAGCGGGGGGGCCGGGGATACGCAGTATTTT.

This clonotype occurred many times. V gene TRBV7-8 combines with J gene TRBJ2-3; 9 bases are shared with TRBD1. CDR1 SGHVS and CDR2 FQNEAQ come from the germline V gene. With 6 bases clipped from V and 0 bases from J, the junction kept 10 bases outside the gene matches. The CDR3 loop spans 17 amino acids. The CDR3 sequence is CASSDGQGYSSTDTQYF. DNA of the CDR3: TGTGCCAGCAGTGACGGACAGGGGTACTCTAGCACAGATACGCAGTATTTT.

The chain carries TRBV7-9 and TRBJ2-5; 7 bases align to TRBD1. This CDR3 spans 13 amino acids. From germline, CDR1 is SEHNR and CDR2 FQNEAQ (reference sequence). V trimming: 8 bases; J trimming: 2 bases; junction bases outside the gene matches: 5. The CDR3 loop reads CASGVGQQETQYF. The CDR3 DNA is TGTGCCAGCGGCGTGGGACAGCAAGAGACCCAGTACTTC.

This CDR3 is CASKRGGNTEAFF. The CDR3 bases are TGTGCCAGCAAGAGGGGGGGAAACACTGAAGCTTTCTTT. The genes are TRBV25-1 and TRBJ1-1; the D gene is possibly TRBD1 (6 bases). CDR1 and CDR2 (germline): MGHDK, SYGVNS. V lost 7 bases and J 2 bases, leaving 11 bases between the germline ends. CDR3 size: 13 residues. The variable domain in full, completed from reference TRBV25-1 and TRBJ1-1, reads EADIYQTPRYLVIGTGKKITLECSQTMGHDKMYWYQQDPGMELHLIHYSYGVNSTEKGDLSSESTVSRIRTEHFPLTLESARPSHTSQYLCASKRGGNTEAFFGQGTRLTVV.

This clonotype has a handful of counts. This rearrangement joins TRBV19 to TRBJ1-1; a weak D match, TRBD1 (5 bases). The germline gives CDR1 LNHDA, CDR2 SQIVND (reference sequence). Trimming left V 7 bases short and J 4 bases short, with 16 bases between. This CDR3 has 14 amino acids. The CDR3 DNA is TGTGCCAGTATACCCTCCAGGGAAATCACTGAAGCTTTCTTT. It translates to CASIPSREITEAFF. The entire variable domain, with the rest obtained from reference TRBV19 and TRBJ1-1, is as follows: DGGITQSPKYLFRKEGQNVTLSCEQNLNHDAMYWYRQDPGQGLRLIYYSQIVNDFQKGDIAEGYSVSREKKESFPLTVTSAQKNPTAFYLCASIPSREITEAFFGQGTRLTVV.

This clonotype was recorded many times. The chain couples TRBV5-1 to TRBJ1-1; TRBD1 aligns across 10 bases. V gave up 4 bases and J gave up 4 bases; unmatched junction bases: 4. The CDR3 runs to 14 residues. The V gene's germline CDR1 is SGHRS and CDR2 YFSETQ. CDR3 bases: TGCGCCAGCAGCGCAAGACAGGGGGCCACTGAAGCTTTCTTT. Protein sequence: CASSARQGATEAFF.

This clonotype was seen ten or more times. This sequence joins TRBV6-1 and TRBJ1-2; 7 bases align to TRBD1. The CDR3 length is 13 residues. Per germline, CDR1 MNHNS and CDR2 SASEGT. Trimming at V came to 3 bases and at J to 8 bases, leaving 6 bases not matched to a gene. CDR3 DNA: TGTGCCAGCAGTGACAAAGGGGGCCTGGGCTACACCTTC. Translated, it gives CASSDKGGLGYTF.

This clonotype has at least ten counts. V and J are TRBV7-2 and TRBJ1-6; the D gene is possibly TRBD1 (5 bases). Trimming stripped 0 bases from V and 8 bases from J, with 14 bases between. Germline V lookup: CDR1 SGHTA, CDR2 FQGNSA. The CDR3 has 16 residues. The CDR3 sequence: CASSLALGTVHSPLHF. In nucleotides, the CDR3 is TGTGCCAGCAGCTTAGCGTTAGGGACGGTTCATTCACCCCTCCACTTT.

The count of this clonotype is one. The chain carries TRBV7-3 and TRBJ2-3; D unclear. The CDR3 totals 13 residues. Trimming stripped 5 bases from V and 5 bases from J, with 11 bases between. The germline gives CDR1 SGHTA, CDR2 FQGTGA. Written as DNA, the CDR3 is TGTGCCAGCAGCAGTGCATCGGAAGATACGCAGTATTTT. Translation: CASSSASEDTQYF.

This clonotype was recorded only once. The genes are TRBV14 and TRBJ1-4; D is uncertain. This CDR3 has 13 residues. Trimming cost V 0 bases and J 6 bases, with 5 bases left between them. Germline V gene sequence: CDR1 SGHDN, CDR2 FVKESK. CDR3 region: CASSQEPYEKLFF. In nucleotides, the CDR3 is TGTGCCAGCAGCCAAGAACCCTATGAAAAACTGTTTTTT. The full variable domain, with the rest looked up from reference TRBV14 and TRBJ1-4, is EAGVTQFPSHSVIEKGQTVTLRCDPISGHDNLYWYRRVMGKEIKFLLHFVKESKQDESGMPNNRFLAERTGGTYSTLKVQPAELEDSGVYFCASSQEPYEKLFFGSGTQLSVL.

The chain recombines TRBV11-1 with TRBJ1-3, with 7 bases identical to TRBD1. From germline, CDR1 is SGHAT and CDR2 FQDESV (reference sequence). The CDR3 runs to 19 residues. J was trimmed by 1 base and V by 1 base; bases with no gene match: 13. The CDR3, as DNA: TGTGCCAGCAGCTTAGAGGGACAGAGGACCAGGCGGTCTGGAAACACCATATATTTT. The encoded protein is CASSLEGQRTRRSGNTIYF.

Note on this clonotype: At one boundary the junction diverges from the germline segment, which might be a read error. The chain employs TRBV25-1 and TRBJ2-2; a weak D match, TRBD2 (5 bases). This CDR3 region has 15 residues. Germline CDR1 and CDR2: MGHDK and SYGVNS. This CDR3 is CASTDGGRHTGELLF. CDR3 in DNA: TGTGCCAGCACCGACGGTGGGCGGCACACCGGGGAGCTGCTTTTT.

This clonotype was counted once. This chain uses TRBV20-1 with TRBJ2-7; 8 bases line up with TRBD2. The CDR3 length is 15 residues. CDR1 is DFQATT and CDR2 is SNEGSKA in the germline V gene (reference sequence). The V segment lost 0 bases and the J segment 4 bases; nucleotides outside the gene matches: 8. Here the CDR3 reads CSARDRRGAWYEQYF. The CDR3 region has the DNA TGCAGTGCTAGAGATAGGCGGGGGGCATGGTACGAGCAGTACTTC.

The V gene is TRBV4-1, the J gene TRBJ2-7; TRBD1 might be the D (6 bases). This CDR3 is built from 17 residues. Germline lookup yields CDR1 MGHRA and CDR2 YSYEKL. With 1 base removed from V and 3 bases from J, the gap between germline ends came to 19 bases. The chain's CDR3 is CASSQGTEGPGRYEQYF. CDR3 nucleotides: TGCGCCAGCAGCCAAGGGACAGAGGGCCCCGGTCGCTACGAGCAGTACTTC.

V gene TRBV2 combines with J gene TRBJ2-3; D not resolved. The CDR3 has 15 residues. CDR1 is SNHLY and CDR2 is FYNNEI in the germline V gene. Trimming pared 3 bases from V and 0 bases from J, leaving 10 bases between. The chain's CDR3 is CASSDDLTSTDTQYF. The CDR3 DNA follows: TGTGCCAGCAGTGATGACCTCACCAGCACAGATACGCAGTATTTT.

This clonotype was seen only once. The chain recombines TRBV3-1 with TRBJ2-5; D remains ambiguous. The V end was cut by 10 bases, the J end by 2 bases, with 8 bases between. The CDR3 extends over 11 amino acids. Germline V gives CDR1 LGHDT, CDR2 YNNKEL (reference sequence). In DNA form, the CDR3 reads TGTGCCACCTCGCGGCAAGAGACCCAGTACTTC. Protein sequence: CATSRQETQYF.

The CDR3 sequence is CASHTRRPTYEQYF. CDR3 sequence (DNA): TGTGCCAGTCATACAAGGAGACCGACCTACGAGCAGTACTTC. The chain uses TRBV19 and TRBJ2-7; no clear D gene. The CDR3 is 14 residues long. Germline V gives CDR1 LNHDA, CDR2 SQIVND (reference sequence). The V end was cut by 8 bases, the J end by 2 bases, with 16 bases between.

The chain uses TRBV19 and TRBJ1-5, with TRBD1 as a possible D gene (5 bases). The CDR3 spans 13 residues. Per germline, CDR1 LNHDA and CDR2 SQIVND (reference sequence). The V end lost 5 bases, the J end lost 7 bases, and 12 bases lay between the germline ends. CDR3 sequence (DNA): TGTGCCAGTAGTTGGGGCGCAGGACAGCCCCAGCATTTT. Amino acids: CASSWGAGQPQHF.

The rearrangement links TRBV2 to TRBJ2-6, with 8 bases fitting TRBD1. The CDR3 is 13 residues long. V trimming: 6 bases; J trimming: 11 bases; junction bases outside the gene matches: 6. CDR1 and CDR2 from the germline V gene are SNHLY and FYNNEI. The CDR3: CASRGTGAYVLTF. DNA for the CDR3: TGTGCCAGCAGGGGGACAGGTGCTTACGTCCTGACTTTC.

V gene TRBV7-2 combines with J gene TRBJ1-2, with D possibly being TRBD1 (5 bases). The V end was cut by 4 bases, the J end by 4 bases, with 10 bases between. The germline V gene encodes CDR1 SGHTA and CDR2 FQGNSA. The CDR3 covers 13 residues. The CDR3 nucleotides read TGTGCCAGCAGCTCCGGGACCATCTATGGCTACACCTTC. The encoded protein is CASSSGTIYGYTF.

V usage is TRBV7-3 and J usage is TRBJ2-1; D may be TRBD2 (5 bases). CDR1 and CDR2 from the germline V gene are SGHTA and FQGTGA. V gave up 7 bases and J gave up 2 bases, with 15 bases separating them. The CDR3 has 15 residues. For the CDR3, the DNA is TGTGCCAGCAAGGCGGGCGAGGGCCCCTACAATGAGCAGTTCTTC. Protein product: CASKAGEGPYNEQFF. The full variable domain, its missing parts supplied by reference TRBV7-3 and TRBJ2-1, is GAGVSQTPSNKVTEKGKYVELRCDPISGHTALYWYRQSLGQGPEFLIYFQGTGAADDSGLPNDRFFAVRPEGSVSTLKIQRTERGDSAVYLCASKAGEGPYNEQFFGPGTRLTVL.

In the case of this clonotype: One junction end disagrees with the germline gene, perhaps due to a read error. The rearrangement uses TRBV2 and TRBJ1-1; tentative D call: TRBD1 (6 bases). The CDR3 has 16 amino acids. Germline loops: CDR1 SNHLY, CDR2 FYNNEI. The CDR3 is CASSQYGGTGPTEALF. The DNA of the CDR3 is TGTGCCAGCAGTCAATATGGGGGAACAGGGCCGACTGAAGCTCTCTTT.

The genes are TRBV11-1 and TRBJ1-1; D is ambiguous. V shed 1 base and J shed 4 bases, with 16 bases lying between them. The CDR3 is 16 residues long. CDR1 and CDR2 (germline): SGHAT, FQDESV (reference sequence). The CDR3 DNA follows: TGTGCCAGCAGCTTAGAAGGGTCGGGTCATGTCACTGAAGCTTTCTTT. The encoded protein is CASSLEGSGHVTEAFF. The whole variable domain, filled in from reference TRBV11-1 and TRBJ1-1, reads EAEVAQSPRYKITEKSQAVAFWCDPISGHATLYWYRQILGQGPELLVQFQDESVVDDSQLPKDRFSAERLKGVDSTLKIQPAELGDSAMYLCASSLEGSGHVTEAFFGQGTRLTVV.

This clonotype was counted ten times or more. The rearrangement joins TRBV5-4 to TRBJ2-7; the D call may be TRBD1 or TRBD2 (7 bases each). CDR1 is SGHNT, CDR2 YYREEE, per germline (reference sequence). The V end was cut by 1 base, the J end by 3 bases, with 14 bases between. The CDR3 has 15 residues. The CDR3 DNA reads as TGTGCCAGCAGCTTGAACAGGGGAGGGATCTACGAGCAGTACTTC. Its translation is CASSLNRGGIYEQYF.

This chain links TRBV12-5 with TRBJ2-2; unclear D gene. CDR1 LGHNT and CDR2 FRNRAP come from the germline V gene. Trimming took off 1 base at V and 1 base at J, with 7 bases between the two ends. The CDR3 loop spans 15 amino acids. This CDR3 is CASGLGHGNTGELFF. Written as DNA, the CDR3 is TGTGCTAGTGGTTTGGGGCACGGGAACACCGGGGAGCTGTTTTTT.

This clonotype was counted ten times or more. The gene calls are TRBV6-1 and TRBJ2-3; D is perhaps TRBD2 (5 bases). V dropped 4 bases and J dropped 4 bases, with 12 bases sitting between them. This CDR3 is built from 14 residues. Germline CDR1 and CDR2: MNHNS and SASEGT. The DNA of the CDR3 is TGTGCCAGCAGTGGAGGTTTCGGGGCAGATACGCAGTATTTT. Protein: CASSGGFGADTQYF.

This clonotype was counted at least ten times. The V and J genes are TRBV25-1 and TRBJ1-2; perhaps TRBD1 as D (6 bases). The CDR3 has 16 amino acids. Germline CDR1 reads MGHDK; CDR2 reads SYGVNS. Trimming removed 1 base at V and 5 bases at J, with 17 bases between. CDR3 in DNA: TGTGCCAGCAGTGAATCCATCCGCAGGGGATCTTATGGCTACACCTTC. As protein: CASSESIRRGSYGYTF.

This clonotype was observed a few times. CDR3 coding DNA: TGCGCCAGCGGGACGGGGGGGTACACCTACGAGCAGTACTTC. It encodes CASGTGGYTYEQYF. This rearrangement joins TRBV5-1 to TRBJ2-7; 8 nucleotides line up with TRBD2. In germline, CDR1 is SGHRS, CDR2 YFSETQ. The ends lost 7 bases at V and 2 bases at J; junction bases unmatched: 8. This CDR3 has 14 residues.

The chain joins TRBV19 to TRBJ2-3; 9 bases agree with TRBD2. This CDR3 spans 14 amino acids. The germline V gene encodes CDR1 LNHDA and CDR2 SQIVND (reference sequence). The V segment lost 7 bases and the J segment 5 bases; nucleotides outside the gene matches: 7. The CDR3 region has the DNA TGTGCCAGTACTCTTAGCGGGGGAGGAGATACGCAGTATTTT. Residues: CASTLSGGGDTQYF. Using reference TRBV19 and TRBJ2-3 for the parts outside the CDR3, the full variable domain is DGGITQSPKYLFRKEGQNVTLSCEQNLNHDAMYWYRQDPGQGLRLIYYSQIVNDFQKGDIAEGYSVSREKKESFPLTVTSAQKNPTAFYLCASTLSGGGDTQYFGPGTRLTVL.

The chain is built from TRBV24-1 and TRBJ2-5; D not certain. Per germline, CDR1 KGHDR and CDR2 SFDVKD. The germline V and J ends were trimmed by 4 bases and 0 bases, with 5 bases remaining between them. The CDR3 spans 13 residues. The CDR3 protein is CATSEADQETQYF. The DNA of the CDR3 is TGTGCCACCAGTGAGGCCGACCAAGAGACCCAGTACTTC.